The entry that follows covers one T cell receptor (beta chain) sequence. Its cognate antigen is unknown. This record belongs to a study of T cell responses to AZD1222 COVID-19 vaccine. Study outcomes and limitations: Spike-wide vaccine-associated CD4 TCRs dominated at 160-218 and 743-854. Sampled repertoires all dated from after the peak T cell response. Mostly white British, mostly female donors; authors suggested clonal diversity may be underestimated.

Here immunoSEQ multiplex PCR was the method, and the copy in TCRdb shows in-frame clones only, minus some. In the table there are approximately 150,000 clones, roughly 91% of which are singletons. In germline, CDR1 is SGHVS, CDR2 FQNEAQ. The ends lost 3 bases at V and 0 bases at J; junction bases unmatched: 16. This CDR3 has 19 amino acids. This sequence was found in an adult in good health. Sequenced here: peripheral blood, sampled on day 0 of AZD1222 vaccination. The chain couples TRBV7-8 to TRBJ2-7, with 8 bases matching TRBD1. The CDR3 protein is CASSLRAQGAGRASYEQYF. CDR3 nucleotide sequence: TGTGCCAGCAGCTTGCGGGCGCAGGGGGCAGGGAGAGCCTCCTACGAGCAGTACTTC.